The next 20 T cell receptor beta chains were all read from a single sample in a study of T cell repertoires in cytomegalovirus infection (dated by TCRdb to the late 2010s). The sample's treatment or condition label, decoded: in vitro stimulation with specific CMV peptide epitopes to enrich CMV-specific T cells. For these TCRs, the target antigens are not known. The sequencer was an Illumina HiSeq 1500. TCRdb handled the public reads itself, with Q25 trimming in fastp and clone calling in MiXCR, and kept productive beta chains. For every CDR3 protein sequence, its rows merge into one entry that carries the most common genes and DNA. Counted in this sample were fewer than 850,000 distinct CDR3 sequences; around 29% of them appeared once. The ten largest make up around 14% of the sample. The sample was cultured CD8+ T cells from PBMCs, taken from culture after CMV antigen stimulation. These TCRs come from a human donor in good health (CMV status not recorded). Some clones in this sample may be carry-over from other donors' samples.

This clonotype was detected a few times. CDR3 sequence (DNA): TGCGCCAGCAGCGCCGGAACGGCCGAGTTCTTC. It is translated as CASSAGTAEFF. V is TRBV4-1 and J is TRBJ2-1; D gene ambiguous. V lost 5 bases and J 14 bases, leaving 13 bases between the germline ends. Germline V gene lookup returns CDR1 MGHRA and CDR2 YSYEKL. CDR3 size: 11 residues.

The chain is built from TRBV5-4 and TRBJ2-5, with a weak D call TRBD1 (6 bases). This CDR3 is built from 14 residues. Germline CDR1 reads SGHNT; CDR2 reads YYREEE (reference sequence). V lost 1 base, J lost 4 bases, and 11 bases lay in between. In nucleotides, the CDR3 is TGTGCCAGCAGCTTGCAGGGGATGGCAGAGACCCAGTACTTC. It yields the protein CASSLQGMAETQYF.

The chain has TRBV20-1 and TRBJ1-2; tentatively, D is TRBD1 (6 bases). Trimming pared 6 bases from V and 0 bases from J, leaving 11 bases between. This CDR3 spans 13 amino acids. The germline CDR1 and CDR2 sequences are DFQATT and SNEGSKA (reference sequence). The CDR3 is CSAQDRANYGYTF. The CDR3 region has the DNA TGCAGTGCCCAGGACAGAGCTAACTATGGCTACACCTTC.

The chain is built from TRBV7-8 and TRBJ2-7; TRBD2 matches 11 bases. V was clipped by 5 bases and J by 2 bases; unmatched bases: 8. Germline assignment: CDR1 SGHVS and CDR2 FQNEAQ. The CDR3 spans 16 residues. Written as DNA, the CDR3 is TGTGCCAGCAGCCCTAGTGGGACTAGCGGAACCTACGAGCAGTACTTC. Protein: CASSPSGTSGTYEQYF.

This clonotype was picked up a small number of times. The V and J genes are TRBV6-1 and TRBJ2-3; 8 nucleotides agree with TRBD2. V was pared by 5 bases and J by 4 bases, with 8 bases of the junction left unmatched. The CDR3 loop spans 15 amino acids. Per germline, CDR1 MNHNS and CDR2 SASEGT. The CDR3 here is CASSRGAGGADTQYF. CDR3 in DNA: TGTGCCAGCAGTAGGGGGGCGGGGGGCGCAGATACGCAGTATTTT.

V is TRBV28 and J is TRBJ2-7; 7 bases match TRBD2. Trimming at V came to 3 bases and at J to 5 bases, leaving 7 bases not matched to a gene. Looked up from germline, CDR1 is MDHEN and CDR2 is SYDVKM. This CDR3 comprises 14 residues. The CDR3 loop is CASSLGGKGNEQYV. The CDR3 nucleotides are TGTGCCAGCAGTTTGGGGGGGAAGGGTAACGAGCAGTACGTC.

This clonotype was counted a single time. For the CDR3, the DNA is TGTGCCATCAGTGAAAATCAGCGGGGGCGGGAACAAGAGACCCAGTACTTC. As protein: CAISENQRGREQETQYF. The genes are TRBV10-3 and TRBJ2-5; 8 nucleotides agree with TRBD2. V trimming: 3 bases; J trimming: 2 bases; junction bases outside the gene matches: 11. CDR1 ENHRY and CDR2 SYGVKD come from the germline V gene. The CDR3 covers 17 residues.

The V call is TRBV10-1, the J call TRBJ1-1; TRBD1 might be the D (5 bases). Germline values: CDR1 WNHNN, CDR2 SYGVQD (reference sequence). Between the trimmed V and J ends, which lost 5 bases and 1 base, there was a span of 14 bases. The CDR3 sequence is 15 residues long. CDR3 DNA sequence: TGCGCCAGCAGTCCCCGGGGGGTCTGGAACACTGAAGCTTTCTTT. Amino acid sequence: CASSPRGVWNTEAFF.

This clonotype turned up a few times. The chain has TRBV11-2 and TRBJ2-2; 9 bases are a match to TRBD2. CDR1 and CDR2 (germline): SGHAT, FQNNGV. J lost 6 bases, V lost 5 bases, and 13 bases had no gene match. CDR3 length: 17 residues. DNA for the CDR3: TGTGCCAGCAGCCCCCGATTTAGCGGGGGTAGTGCCGGGGAGCTGTTTTTT. It is translated as CASSPRFSGGSAGELFF.

Comment on this clonotype: Germline and junction disagree at one end, which may indicate a read error. V and J are TRBV7-7 and TRBJ2-1; no clear D. The CDR3 is 14 amino acids. The germline CDR1 and CDR2 sequences are SSHAT and FNYEAQ (reference sequence). The CDR3 DNA is TGTGCTAGCAGCTTAGCTCCCACCGCTAATGAGCAGTTCTTC. Translating it yields CASSLAPTANEQFF.

This clonotype was counted many times. The rearrangement links TRBV7-2 to TRBJ1-2; D is perhaps TRBD1 (6 bases). The germline V gene has CDR1 SGHTA and CDR2 FQGNSA. CDR3 length: 15 amino acids. The V gene lost 5 bases and the J gene lost 4 bases, with 17 bases spanning the gap. Here the CDR3 reads CASSTKGHGPYGYTF. DNA of the CDR3: TGTGCCAGCAGCACAAAGGGACACGGACCCTATGGCTACACCTTC.

This chain links TRBV12-5 with TRBJ2-5; D not resolved. There are 11 residues in the CDR3. Trimming cost V 1 base and J 14 bases, with 11 bases left between them. Germline CDR1 and CDR2: LGHNT and FRNRAP. The CDR3 spells CASGLGGQPYF. CDR3 DNA: TGTGCTAGTGGTTTGGGGGGTCAGCCTTACTTC. Full variable domain (remainder filled in from reference TRBV12-5 and TRBJ2-5): DARVTQTPRHKVTEMGQEVTMRCQPILGHNTVFWYRQTMMQGLELLAYFRNRAPLDDSGMPKDRFSAEMPDATLATLKIQPSEPRDSAVYFCASGLGGQPYFGPGTRLLVL.

This clonotype was found a few times. J is TRBJ2-1 and V is TRBV7-2; 10 bases agree with TRBD2. From germline, CDR1 is SGHTA and CDR2 FQGNSA. This CDR3 region has 16 residues. V lost 1 base, J lost 8 bases, and 8 bases stayed unmatched. The CDR3 region has the DNA TGTGCCAGCAGCTTAGAAAGGAGCGGGGGGGCACATGAGCAGTTCTTC. As protein: CASSLERSGGAHEQFF.

V usage is TRBV7-9 and J usage is TRBJ1-1; perhaps TRBD1 as D (5 bases). The CDR3 length is 15 residues. CDR1 and CDR2 from the germline V gene are SEHNR and FQNEAQ (reference sequence). V was clipped by 5 bases and J by 1 base, with 14 bases between them. This CDR3 is CASSETPRANTEAFF. The CDR3 region has the DNA TGTGCCAGCAGCGAAACCCCCAGGGCGAACACTGAAGCTTTCTTT.

This clonotype was seen at least ten times. This sequence joins TRBV7-8 and TRBJ1-1; 9 bases are a match to TRBD1. V lost 2 bases, J lost 0 bases, and 7 bases stayed unmatched. The CDR3 contains 17 residues. Germline loops: CDR1 SGHVS, CDR2 FQNEAQ. The CDR3 region is CASSLPGQGRMNTEAFF. In DNA, the CDR3 is TGTGCCAGCAGCTTACCGGGACAGGGTAGGATGAACACTGAAGCTTTCTTT.

Only a few counts were recorded for this clonotype. This chain links TRBV13 with TRBJ1-6; D is undetermined. Germline assignment: CDR1 PRHDT and CDR2 FYEKMQ (reference sequence). This CDR3 comprises 16 residues. The V and J ends lost 1 base and 0 bases respectively, with 7 bases between them. This CDR3 reads CASSLVSSSYNSPLHF. For the CDR3, the DNA is TGTGCCAGCAGCTTAGTATCGAGCTCCTATAATTCACCCCTCCACTTT.

This clonotype was detected a few times. The V and J genes are TRBV7-6 and TRBJ2-2, with TRBD1 matching 11 bases. This CDR3 is 18 amino acids long. J gave up 1 base and V 0 bases, and 4 bases lay outside the gene matches. Germline lookup yields CDR1 SGHVS and CDR2 FNYEAQ. CDR3 sequence (DNA): TGTGCCAGCAGCTTAGCGTTCGGGACAGGGGGGAACACCGGGGAGCTGTTTTTT. It translates to CASSLAFGTGGNTGELFF.

This clonotype was detected ten times or more. The rearrangement uses TRBV7-8 and TRBJ1-5; tentative D call: TRBD1 (5 bases). The CDR3 covers 16 residues. Trimming cost V 4 bases and J 2 bases, with 15 bases left between them. The germline gives CDR1 SGHVS, CDR2 FQNEAQ. CDR3 bases: TGTGCCAGCAGCTCTGTGACAGACGGGCGCAATCAGCCCCAGCATTTT. Encoded protein: CASSSVTDGRNQPQHF.

The chain joins TRBV6-6 to TRBJ1-2; 7 bases fit TRBD1. Germline V gives CDR1 MNHNY, CDR2 SVGAGI (reference sequence). V shed 0 bases, J shed 4 bases, and the junction held 2 bases outside the gene matches. This CDR3 is 14 amino acids long. This CDR3 is CASSYSTGAYGYTF. The CDR3 nucleotides are TGTGCCAGCAGTTACTCCACAGGGGCCTATGGCTACACCTTC.

This clonotype was seen more than once but under ten times. The chain carries TRBV4-1 and TRBJ1-1, with no clear D. CDR3 length: 14 amino acids. Germline loops: CDR1 MGHRA, CDR2 YSYEKL. The V and J ends lost 4 bases and 1 base respectively, with 10 bases between them. CDR3 amino acids: CASSREAPNTEAFF. CDR3 nucleotide sequence: TGCGCCAGCAGCCGAGAGGCCCCGAACACTGAAGCTTTCTTT.